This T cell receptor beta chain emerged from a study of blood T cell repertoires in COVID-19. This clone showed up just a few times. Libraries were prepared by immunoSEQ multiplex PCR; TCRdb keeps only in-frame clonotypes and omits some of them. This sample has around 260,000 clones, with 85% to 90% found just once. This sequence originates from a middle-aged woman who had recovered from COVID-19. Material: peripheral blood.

The chain's CDR3 is CASSEPDRPSDTQYF. CDR3 DNA: TGTGCCAGCAGTGAACCGGACAGGCCTTCAGATACGCAGTATTTT. The chain employs TRBV25-1 and TRBJ2-3, with 7 positions matching TRBD1. Germline CDR1 reads MGHDK; CDR2 reads SYGVNS. This CDR3 comprises 15 residues. J lost 4 bases, V lost 2 bases, and 6 bases had no gene match.